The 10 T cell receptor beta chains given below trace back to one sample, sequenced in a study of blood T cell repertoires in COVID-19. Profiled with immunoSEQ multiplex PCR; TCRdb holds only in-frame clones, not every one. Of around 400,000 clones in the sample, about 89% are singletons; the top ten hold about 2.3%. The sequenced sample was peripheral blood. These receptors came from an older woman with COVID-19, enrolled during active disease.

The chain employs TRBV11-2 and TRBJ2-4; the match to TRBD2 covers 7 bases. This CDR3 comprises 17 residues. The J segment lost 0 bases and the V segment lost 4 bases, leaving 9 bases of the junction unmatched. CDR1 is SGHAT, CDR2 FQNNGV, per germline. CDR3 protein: CASSSLASGIAKNIQYF. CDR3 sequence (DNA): TGTGCCAGCAGCTCATTAGCTAGCGGAATAGCCAAAAACATTCAGTACTTC.

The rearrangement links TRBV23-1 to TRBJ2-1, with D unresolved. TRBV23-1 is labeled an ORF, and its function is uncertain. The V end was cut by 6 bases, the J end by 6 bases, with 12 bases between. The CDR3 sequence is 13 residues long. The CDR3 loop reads CASSPGSFNEQFF. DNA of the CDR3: TGCGCCAGCAGCCCCGGTTCGTTCAATGAGCAGTTCTTC.

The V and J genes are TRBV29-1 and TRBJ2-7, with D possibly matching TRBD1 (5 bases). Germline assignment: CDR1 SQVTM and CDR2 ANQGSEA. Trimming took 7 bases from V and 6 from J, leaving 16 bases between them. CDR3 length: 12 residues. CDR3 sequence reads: CSGERQGGEQYF. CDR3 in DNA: TGCAGCGGTGAGAGGCAGGGCGGCGAGCAGTACTTC.

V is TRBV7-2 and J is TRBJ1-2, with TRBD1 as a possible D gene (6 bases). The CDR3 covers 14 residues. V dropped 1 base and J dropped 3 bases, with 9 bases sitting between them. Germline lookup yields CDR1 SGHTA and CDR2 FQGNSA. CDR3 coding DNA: TGTGCCAGCAGCTTAGAGTACAGGGACTATGGCTACACCTTC. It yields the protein CASSLEYRDYGYTF.

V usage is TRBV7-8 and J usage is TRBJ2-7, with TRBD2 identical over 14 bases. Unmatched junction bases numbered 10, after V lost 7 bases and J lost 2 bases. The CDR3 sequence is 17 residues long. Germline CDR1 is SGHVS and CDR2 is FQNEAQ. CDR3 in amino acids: CASTRTSGGLKAYEQYF. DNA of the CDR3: TGTGCCAGCACCAGGACTAGCGGGGGGCTAAAGGCCTACGAGCAGTACTTC.

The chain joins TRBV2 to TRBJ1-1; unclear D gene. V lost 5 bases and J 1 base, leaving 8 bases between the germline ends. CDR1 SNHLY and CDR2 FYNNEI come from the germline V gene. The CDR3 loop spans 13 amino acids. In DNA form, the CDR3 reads TGTGCCAGCAGTCCCCGGTCGAACACTGAAGCTTTCTTT. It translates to CASSPRSNTEAFF.

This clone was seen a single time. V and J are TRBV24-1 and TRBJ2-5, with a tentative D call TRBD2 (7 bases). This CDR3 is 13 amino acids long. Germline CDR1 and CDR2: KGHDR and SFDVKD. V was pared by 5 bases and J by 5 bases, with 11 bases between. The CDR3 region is CATSGGGLETQYF. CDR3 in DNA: TGTGCCACCAGTGGCGGGGGCTTGGAGACCCAGTACTTC.

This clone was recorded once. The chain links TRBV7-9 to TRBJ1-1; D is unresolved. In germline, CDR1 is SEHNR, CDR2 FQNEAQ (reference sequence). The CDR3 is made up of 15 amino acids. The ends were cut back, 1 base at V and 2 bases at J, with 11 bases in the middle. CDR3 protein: CASSLGVGHNTEAFF. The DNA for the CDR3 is TGTGCCAGCAGCTTAGGCGTGGGCCACAACACTGAAGCTTTCTTT. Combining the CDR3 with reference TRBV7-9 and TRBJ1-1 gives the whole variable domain DTGVSQNPRHKITKRGQNVTFRCDPISEHNRLYWYRQTLGQGPEFLTYFQNEAQLEKSRLLSDRFSAERPKGSFSTLEIQRTEQGDSAMYLCASSLGVGHNTEAFFGQGTRLTVV.

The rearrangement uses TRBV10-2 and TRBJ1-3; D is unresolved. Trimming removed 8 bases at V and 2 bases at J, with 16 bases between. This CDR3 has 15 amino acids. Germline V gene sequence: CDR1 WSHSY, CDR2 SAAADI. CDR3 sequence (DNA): TGCGCCAGCGCGTTTGGGCCAGCCACTGGAAACACCATATATTTT. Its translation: CASAFGPATGNTIYF.

CDR3 sequence: CASSLVTSGGNEQFF. CDR3 DNA: TGCGCCAGCAGCTTGGTTACTAGCGGGGGAAATGAGCAGTTCTTC. The V gene is TRBV5-1, the J gene TRBJ2-1, with 11 bases identical to TRBD2. The trim removed 0 bases at V and 7 bases at J, leaving 3 bases unmatched. The CDR3 runs 15 residues. CDR1 and CDR2 (germline): SGHRS, YFSETQ.